A single sample gave rise to the 16 T cell receptor beta chains below, sequenced in a study of technical replicates of blood from a few donors. Here immunoSEQ multiplex PCR was the method, and the copy in TCRdb shows in-frame clones only, minus some. The sample carries more than 65,000 clones, about 94% recorded once. Sequenced: T cells isolated from PBMCs. All receptors derive from a human donor in good health.

The CDR3 sequence is CASSVADTHTIKETQYF. CDR3 DNA: TGTGCCAGCAGCGTAGCAGACACCCATACGATAAAAGAGACCCAGTACTTC. The chain combines TRBV9 with TRBJ2-5; D unresolved. The CDR3 is made up of 17 amino acids. Germline loops: CDR1 SGDLS, CDR2 YYNGEE. Between the trimmed V and J ends, which lost 0 bases and 3 bases, there was a span of 18 bases.

This chain joins TRBV9 and TRBJ2-1; 12 nucleotides match TRBD2. The length of the CDR3 is 19 residues. Germline V gene data show CDR1 as SGDLS and CDR2 as YYNGEE. After removal of 4 bases from V and 0 bases from J, the junction contained 11 bases not matched to a gene. The CDR3 loop reads CASSPQGTSGLGSYNEQFF. CDR3 in DNA: TGTGCCAGCAGCCCCCAGGGGACTAGCGGGCTAGGCTCCTACAATGAGCAGTTCTTC.

This sequence joins TRBV30 and TRBJ1-2; the match to TRBD1 covers 7 bases. The V and J ends lost 5 bases and 3 bases, in that order; junction bases with no gene match: 9. The CDR3 totals 14 residues. Germline values: CDR1 GTSNPN, CDR2 SVGIG (reference sequence). The CDR3 nucleotides are TGTGCCTGGCTCAGGGTAGGGGGCGACTATGGCTACACCTTC. Amino acid sequence: CAWLRVGGDYGYTF.

The chain combines TRBV6-5 with TRBJ2-1; TRBD2 agrees at 7 bases. There are 16 residues in the CDR3. The V gene end was trimmed by 0 bases and the J gene end by 6 bases; junction bases not matched to a gene: 8. Germline V gives CDR1 MNHEY, CDR2 SVGAGI. The CDR3 reads CASSYSRGRALNEQFF. For the CDR3, the DNA is TGTGCCAGCAGTTACTCAAGAGGGAGGGCCCTCAATGAGCAGTTCTTC.

This chain connects TRBV5-1 to TRBJ2-1; maybe TRBD2 (8 bases). Trimming shortened V by 3 bases and J by 7 bases, and 38 bases separated the two germline ends. The CDR3 totals 22 residues. In germline, CDR1 is SGHRS, CDR2 YFSETQ. This chain's CDR3 is CASSSYPAGAQTYTPQGNEQFF. CDR3 sequence (DNA): TGCGCCAGCAGCTCCTACCCAGCGGGGGCCCAAACCTACACTCCACAGGGGAATGAGCAGTTCTTC.

The chain employs TRBV7-9 and TRBJ2-7, with 13 bases matching TRBD2. Germline CDR1 is SEHNR and CDR2 is FQNEAQ (reference sequence). Losses at the gene ends were 5 bases for V and 0 bases for J; bases not matched to a gene: 7. The CDR3 loop spans 17 amino acids. CDR3 sequence: CASSLPTSGGPSYEQYF. CDR3 nucleotide sequence: TGTGCCAGCAGCCTGCCGACTAGCGGGGGGCCCTCCTACGAGCAGTACTTC.

V is TRBV19 and J is TRBJ1-2; 7 nucleotides align to TRBD1. Trimming at V came to 6 bases and at J to 3 bases, leaving 7 bases not matched to a gene. The CDR3 length is 14 residues. From germline, CDR1 is LNHDA and CDR2 SQIVND (reference sequence). The DNA for the CDR3 is TGTGCCAGTAGCTGGGACAGTAGAGACTATGGCTACACCTTC. Protein product: CASSWDSRDYGYTF.

Here the CDR3 DNA reads TGCAGCGTTGTTGGGGCCTCCGGGGCTTTCTTT. Translated, it gives CSVVGASGAFF. V gene TRBV29-1 combines with J gene TRBJ1-1; D is possibly TRBD1 (5 bases). The CDR3 totals 11 residues. Looked up from germline, CDR1 is SQVTM and CDR2 is ANQGSEA. V was shortened by 4 bases and J by 11 bases, with 14 bases between the two germline ends.

The genes are TRBV10-3 and TRBJ2-4, with TRBD2 matching over 7 bases. Germline-derived CDR1 and CDR2 are ENHRY and SYGVKD. The CDR3 is 16 residues long. V lost 4 bases, J lost 1 base, and 7 bases stayed unmatched. The CDR3 spells CAISGVAGEAKNIQYF. Written as DNA, the CDR3 is TGTGCCATCAGTGGTGTTGCGGGAGAGGCCAAAAACATTCAGTACTTC.

This clone has only a few counts. The rearrangement joins TRBV6-4 to TRBJ2-1; 9 nucleotides match TRBD2. V gave up 6 bases and J gave up 8 bases; unmatched junction bases: 14. The CDR3 sequence is 16 residues long. The V gene's germline CDR1 is MRHNA and CDR2 SNTAGT. CDR3 in amino acids: CASSDKVDSGSDEQFF. The DNA of the CDR3 is TGTGCCAGCAGCGACAAAGTCGATAGCGGGAGCGATGAGCAGTTCTTC.

V and J are TRBV6-6 and TRBJ1-2; D remains unclear. The CDR3 is 15 residues long. Germline loops: CDR1 MNHNY, CDR2 SVGAGI (reference sequence). V dropped 3 bases and J dropped 5 bases, with 16 bases sitting between them. The CDR3, as DNA: TGTGCCAGCAGTTATGTCTCTGGGCAGAAATATGGCTACACCTTC. Amino acid sequence: CASSYVSGQKYGYTF.

The chain carries TRBV6-5 and TRBJ1-4; D is perhaps TRBD1 (5 bases). V was pared by 6 bases and J by 7 bases, with 15 bases between. The CDR3 spans 14 residues. From germline, CDR1 is MNHEY and CDR2 SVGAGI. The CDR3 bases are TGTGCCAGCAGACACGGAATCGGGGGTGAAAAACTGTTTTTT. Its translation is CASRHGIGGEKLFF.

The rearrangement joins TRBV7-9 to TRBJ1-4, with TRBD1 as a possible D gene (5 bases). Germline V CDR1 and CDR2: SEHNR, FQNEAQ (reference sequence). This CDR3 spans 16 amino acids. V shed 5 bases and J shed 5 bases, with 18 bases lying between them. CDR3 in DNA: TGTGCCAGCAGCCTTGAGGCGGGACCGCAGAATGAAAAACTGTTTTTT. Its translation is CASSLEAGPQNEKLFF.

The chain combines TRBV27 with TRBJ2-2; the D gene is possibly TRBD1 (6 bases). CDR1 MNHEY and CDR2 SMNVEV come from the germline V gene (reference sequence). CDR3 size: 16 residues. Between the trimmed V and J ends, which lost 7 bases and 6 bases, there was a span of 21 bases. CDR3 nucleotide sequence: TGTGCCAGCACCTTCCGCCGGGACACCACGTCCGGGGAGCTGTTTTTT. It codes for CASTFRRDTTSGELFF.

The chain is built from TRBV28 and TRBJ1-6; D unclear. Trimming took 7 bases from V and 10 from J, leaving 23 bases between them. There are 16 residues in the CDR3. From germline, CDR1 is MDHEN and CDR2 SYDVKM. In DNA, the CDR3 is TGTGCCAGCACTACTCTTCGACGGAGGGATTACTCACCCCTCCACTTT. This translates into CASTTLRRRDYSPLHF.

The chain employs TRBV18 and TRBJ1-4; 7 bases fit TRBD1. V was pared by 4 bases and J by 5 bases, with 4 bases of the junction left unmatched. The V gene's germline CDR1 is KGHSH and CDR2 LQKENI. The CDR3 sequence is 14 residues long. CDR3 sequence (DNA): TGTGCCAGCTCACAAGGGACAGCGAATGAAAAACTGTTTTTT. This encodes CASSQGTANEKLFF.